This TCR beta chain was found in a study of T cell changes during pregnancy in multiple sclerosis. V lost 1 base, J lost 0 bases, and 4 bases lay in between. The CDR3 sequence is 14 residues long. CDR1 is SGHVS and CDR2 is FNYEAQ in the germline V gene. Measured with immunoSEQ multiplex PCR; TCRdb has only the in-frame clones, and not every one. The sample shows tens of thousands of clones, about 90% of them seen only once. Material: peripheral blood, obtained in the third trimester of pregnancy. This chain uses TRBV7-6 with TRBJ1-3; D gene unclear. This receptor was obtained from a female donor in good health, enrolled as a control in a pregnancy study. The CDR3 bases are TGTGCCAGCAGCTTAGAGAGCTCTGGAAACACCATATATTTT. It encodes CASSLESSGNTIYF.